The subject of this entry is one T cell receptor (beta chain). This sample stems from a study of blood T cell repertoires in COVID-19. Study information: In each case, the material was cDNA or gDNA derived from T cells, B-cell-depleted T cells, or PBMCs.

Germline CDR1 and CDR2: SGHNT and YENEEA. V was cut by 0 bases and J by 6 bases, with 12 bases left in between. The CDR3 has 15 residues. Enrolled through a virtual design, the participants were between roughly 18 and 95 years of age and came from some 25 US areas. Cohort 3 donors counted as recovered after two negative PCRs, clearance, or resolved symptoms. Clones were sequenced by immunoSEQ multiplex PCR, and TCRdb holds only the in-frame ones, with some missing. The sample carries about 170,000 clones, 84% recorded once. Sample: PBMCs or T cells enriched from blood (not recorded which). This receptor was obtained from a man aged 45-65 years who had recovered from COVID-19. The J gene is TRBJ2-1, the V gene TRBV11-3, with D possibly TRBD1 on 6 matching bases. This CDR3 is CASSLDPQGFNEQFF. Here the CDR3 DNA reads TGTGCCAGCAGCTTAGACCCCCAGGGGTTCAATGAGCAGTTCTTC.